This T cell receptor (beta chain) was sequenced during a study of T cells after yellow fever vaccination. Study conclusions and caveats: Clones from primary vaccination mostly reappeared after the booster (roughly 97% CD4, about 88% CD8).

Remarks on this clonotype: Its antigen remains unidentified.

CDR1 KGHDR and CDR2 SFDVKD come from the germline V gene. The junction had 7 bases not matched to a gene; V was cut back by 3 bases and J by 3 bases. The CDR3 length is 17 residues. Each CDR3 protein gets one entry after TCRdb re-called the 5' RACE reads with MiXCR. The table includes some 240,000 distinct CDR3 sequences, about 5.2% detected once. The V gene is TRBV24-1, the J gene TRBJ2-2; TRBD1 matches 9 bases. The specimen comprised CD4+ T cells sorted from PBMCs, sampled on the day of the yellow fever booster vaccination. The clonotype comes from a man aged 18 to 29 who received the YFV17D yellow fever vaccine. The CDR3 region has the DNA TGTGCCACCAGTGATCTGGGACAGGGAACCCACACCGGGGAGCTGTTTTTT. Its translation is CATSDLGQGTHTGELFF.